The 19 T cell receptor beta chains given below trace back to one sample, sequenced in a study of CD8+CD57+ T cells in acquired aplastic anemia. Genomic DNA served as template for TCR beta VDJ and CDR3 profiling. MiXCR, applied by TCRdb to the reads, yields one record per CDR3 protein. This table has 150,000 to 200,000 distinct CDR3 sequences, approximately 60% appearing once. Sample: sorted CD4+, CD8+, or CD8+CD57+ T cells (not recorded which) from PBMCs. All receptors come from a human donor in good health.

The chain is built from TRBV20-1 and TRBJ2-7; the match to TRBD1 covers 8 bases. In germline, CDR1 is DFQATT, CDR2 SNEGSKA (reference sequence). This CDR3 is 13 amino acids long. J lost 2 bases, V lost 3 bases, and 3 bases had no gene match. The CDR3 sequence: CSARDRDPYEQYF. The CDR3 DNA sequence: TGCAGTGCTAGGGACAGGGACCCCTACGAGCAGTACTTC.

Remarks on this clonotype: Relative to the germline gene, one junction end is altered; a read error may explain this. V is TRBV7-9 and J is TRBJ2-7, with no clear D. The CDR3 covers 13 residues. Germline CDR1 and CDR2: SEHNR and FQNEAQ (reference sequence). CDR3 in DNA: TGTGACAGCAGTCCCCATCCCTCCTACGAGCAGTACTTC. It yields the protein CDSSPHPSYEQYF.

This clonotype was counted many times. This chain uses TRBV5-1 with TRBJ1-2; 9 bases fit TRBD1. From germline, CDR1 is SGHRS and CDR2 YFSETQ. The CDR3 is 15 residues long. Trimming at V came to 4 bases and at J to 4 bases, leaving 8 bases not matched to a gene. CDR3 residues: CASSPGQGPAYGYTF. The CDR3, as DNA: TGCGCCAGCAGCCCGGGACAGGGTCCCGCCTATGGCTACACCTTC.

The rearrangement uses TRBV29-1 and TRBJ2-3, with 9 bases matching TRBD1. The trim removed 4 bases at V and 4 bases at J, leaving 9 bases unmatched. The CDR3 loop spans 15 amino acids. Germline V lookup: CDR1 SQVTM, CDR2 ANQGSEA. The CDR3 DNA is TGCAGCGTTGCCCTCCTCACAGGGGGCTCAGATACGCAGTATTTT. Translated, it gives CSVALLTGGSDTQYF.

This chain links TRBV19 with TRBJ1-1; D unclear. The germline V and J ends were trimmed by 7 bases and 6 bases, with 15 bases remaining between them. Germline V gene lookup returns CDR1 LNHDA and CDR2 SQIVND (reference sequence). CDR3 length: 13 residues. The CDR3 reads CASTDWVWAEAFF. CDR3 DNA sequence: TGTGCCAGTACCGACTGGGTGTGGGCTGAAGCTTTCTTT.

The table lists this clonotype with a few counts. This chain joins TRBV5-6 and TRBJ2-6; TRBD1 might be the D (6 bases). Germline CDR1 reads SGHDT; CDR2 reads YYEEEE. The CDR3 length is 17 residues. V lost 5 bases and J lost 0, with 15 bases in between. In nucleotides, the CDR3 is TGTGCCAGCAGTTCCGGGACAACCCTCTCTGGGGCCAACGTCCTGACTTTC. This translates into CASSSGTTLSGANVLTF.

This clonotype has a single count. The chain joins TRBV20-1 to TRBJ2-1; D not resolved. V was shortened by 3 bases and J by 0 bases, with 6 bases between the two germline ends. This CDR3 is 13 amino acids long. CDR1 and CDR2 (germline): DFQATT, SNEGSKA (reference sequence). Here the CDR3 reads CSASGFSYNEQFF. In nucleotides, the CDR3 is TGCAGTGCTAGCGGTTTCTCCTACAATGAGCAGTTCTTC.

The rearrangement uses TRBV5-1 and TRBJ2-7, with no clear D. The germline CDR1 and CDR2 sequences are SGHRS and YFSETQ. Trimming left V 3 bases short and J 2 bases short, with 6 bases between. The CDR3 is 12 amino acids. CDR3 residues: CASSSPAYEQYF. DNA of the CDR3: TGCGCCAGCAGCTCACCGGCCTACGAGCAGTACTTC.

The chain links TRBV20-1 to TRBJ2-5; D is uncertain. The CDR3 sequence is 13 residues long. V lost 3 bases to trimming and J lost 2 bases, with 10 bases between them. Germline values: CDR1 DFQATT, CDR2 SNEGSKA (reference sequence). CDR3 DNA sequence: TGCAGTGCTAGCTTCTCCCTACAAGAGACCCAGTACTTC. Translation gives CSASFSLQETQYF.

The chain links TRBV15 to TRBJ2-1; 9 positions match TRBD2. Germline trimming cut 3 bases from V and 4 bases from J; bases unmatched to any gene: 7. The CDR3 consists of 16 residues. In germline, CDR1 is LNHNV, CDR2 YYDKDF (reference sequence). In DNA, the CDR3 is TGTGCCACCAGCAGCGTAGGGACTAGCAGTTACAATGAGCAGTTCTTC. It specifies CATSSVGTSSYNEQFF. Combining the CDR3 with reference TRBV15 and TRBJ2-1 gives the whole variable domain DAMVIQNPRYQVTQFGKPVTLSCSQTLNHNVMYWYQQKSSQAPKLLFHYYDKDFNNEADTPDNFQSRRPNTSFCFLDIRSPGLGDTAMYLCATSSVGTSSYNEQFFGPGTRLTVL.

The chain employs TRBV7-9 and TRBJ1-2; D is possibly TRBD1 (6 bases). Germline V gives CDR1 SEHNR, CDR2 FQNEAQ (reference sequence). The CDR3 loop spans 15 amino acids. Trimming removed 1 base at V and 4 bases at J, with 13 bases between. For the CDR3, the DNA is TGTGCCAGCAGCTTAGGGGGAAAGGACAGCTATGGCTACACCTTC. It encodes CASSLGGKDSYGYTF.

Regarding this clonotype: It is unclear where the CDR3 begins or ends on the DNA, so no DNA is shown, and the CDR3 is as TCRdb lists it. V is TRBV7-9 and J is TRBJ1-2; the table's D gene call, TRBD1, was not cross checked with the DNA. The CDR3 length equals 21 residues, ends included. Looked up from germline, CDR1 is SEHNR and CDR2 is FQNEAQ (reference sequence). The CDR3 loop reads CASSPAPNEQFFGPGSFGYTF.

This clonotype was seen ten or more times. The chain uses TRBV7-9 and TRBJ1-1; 7 nucleotides match TRBD1. V was clipped by 5 bases and J by 1 base; unmatched bases: 7. The CDR3 runs 15 residues. Germline lookup yields CDR1 SEHNR and CDR2 FQNEAQ (reference sequence). The CDR3 loop reads CASSAETGWNTEAFF. The CDR3 nucleotides read TGTGCCAGCAGCGCGGAGACAGGGTGGAACACTGAAGCTTTCTTT.

The CDR3, as DNA: TGCGCCAGCAGCCAACTAGTCTACAATGAGCAGTTCTTC. Translated, it gives CASSQLVYNEQFF. The rearrangement links TRBV4-1 to TRBJ2-1; D not certain. In germline, CDR1 is MGHRA, CDR2 YSYEKL. This CDR3 has 13 residues. With 2 bases removed from V and 3 bases from J, the gap between germline ends came to 5 bases.

J is TRBJ2-7 and V is TRBV9; 7 bases are a match to TRBD2. With V trimmed by 2 bases and J by 5 bases, 4 bases remained unmatched. CDR1 is SGDLS and CDR2 is YYNGEE in the germline V gene. CDR3 size: 13 residues. The CDR3: CASSVGGVDEQYF. CDR3 coding DNA: TGTGCCAGCAGCGTGGGGGGGGTGGACGAGCAGTACTTC.

This clonotype occurred a few times. V gene TRBV5-1 combines with J gene TRBJ2-3; D unresolved. The CDR3 extends over 15 amino acids. Germline assignment: CDR1 SGHRS and CDR2 YFSETQ. V gave up 0 bases and J gave up 2 bases, with 10 bases separating them. CDR3 in DNA: TGCGCCAGCAGCTTGGAGGGCCTCGCCACAGATACGCAGTATTTT. Amino acids: CASSLEGLATDTQYF. The full variable domain, rest sourced from reference TRBV5-1 and TRBJ2-3, is KAGVTQTPRYLIKTRGQQVTLSCSPISGHRSVSWYQQTPGQGLQFLFEYFSETQRNKGNFPGRFSGRQFSNSRSEMNVSTLELGDSALYLCASSLEGLATDTQYFGPGTRLTVL.

The chain recombines TRBV7-2 with TRBJ1-3; D unclear. Trimming cost V 1 base and J 9 bases, with 16 bases left between them. Germline lookup yields CDR1 SGHTA and CDR2 FQGNSA. The CDR3 runs to 15 residues. CDR3 in amino acids: CASSLDQSLSGTIYF. CDR3 DNA sequence: TGTGCCAGCAGCTTAGACCAATCCCTCTCAGGCACCATATATTTT.

The chain uses TRBV24-1 and TRBJ2-1; D is unclear. The germline CDR1 and CDR2 sequences are KGHDR and SFDVKD. This CDR3 contains 14 residues. Trimming took 0 bases from V and 8 from J, leaving 10 bases between them. DNA of the CDR3: TGTGCCACCAGTGATTTGGGGCCAAAGGATGAGCAGTTCTTC. As protein: CATSDLGPKDEQFF.

About this clonotype: Germline is not matched at one junction end, which may reflect a read error. The rearrangement uses TRBV24-1 and TRBJ1-2; D gene ambiguous. Germline loops: CDR1 KGHDR, CDR2 SFDVKD. This CDR3 region has 11 residues. The CDR3 loop reads CAASDGVGYAF. CDR3 DNA: TGTGCCGCCAGTGATGGGGTTGGCTACGCCTTC.